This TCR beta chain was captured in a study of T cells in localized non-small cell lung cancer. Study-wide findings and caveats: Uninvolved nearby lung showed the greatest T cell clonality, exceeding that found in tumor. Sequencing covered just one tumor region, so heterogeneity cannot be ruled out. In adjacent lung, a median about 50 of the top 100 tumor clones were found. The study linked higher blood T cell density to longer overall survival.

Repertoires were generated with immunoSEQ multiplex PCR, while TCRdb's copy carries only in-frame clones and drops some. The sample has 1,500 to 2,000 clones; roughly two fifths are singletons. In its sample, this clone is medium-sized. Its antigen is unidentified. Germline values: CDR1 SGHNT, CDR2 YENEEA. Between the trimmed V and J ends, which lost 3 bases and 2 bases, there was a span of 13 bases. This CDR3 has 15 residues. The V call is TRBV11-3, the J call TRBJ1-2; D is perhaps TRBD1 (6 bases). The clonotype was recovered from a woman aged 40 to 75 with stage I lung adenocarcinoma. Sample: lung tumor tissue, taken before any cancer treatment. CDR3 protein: CASSLGGSTNYGYTF. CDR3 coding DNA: TGTGCCAGCAGCTTGGGGGGCAGCACCAACTATGGCTACACCTTC.